This passage covers 4 T cell receptor beta chains from one sample sequenced in a study of OX40 agonist ivuxolimab in advanced cancers. TCRdb keeps only in-frame clones here, not all; method: immunoSEQ multiplex PCR. In the table there are 65,000 to 85,000 clones, 80% to 95% of which are singletons. This sample comprised CD4+ or CD8+ T cells sorted from blood, obtained in a trial of the OX40 agonist ivuxolimab. The receptors were gathered from an adult with an advanced solid tumor such as melanoma, head and neck, liver or kidney cancer.

The chain combines TRBV7-6 with TRBJ2-7; 9 nucleotides line up with TRBD1. Germline trimming cut 5 bases from V and 8 bases from J; bases unmatched to any gene: 7. CDR1 and CDR2 (germline): SGHVS, FNYEAQ. This CDR3 comprises 13 residues. For the CDR3, the DNA is TGTGCCAGCAGCGACCGGGACAGGGTTCAGCAGTACTTC. Protein product: CASSDRDRVQQYF.

Worth noting for this clone: Other nucleotide sequences from this sample produce the same CDR3. This sequence joins TRBV7-9 and TRBJ1-1; D call uncertain. The V gene lost 5 bases and the J gene lost 0 bases, with 7 bases spanning the gap. CDR1 SEHNR and CDR2 FQNEAQ come from the germline V gene (reference sequence). This CDR3 spans 13 amino acids. The CDR3 loop reads CASSTTMNTEAFF. The CDR3 nucleotides are TGTGCCAGCAGCACAACAATGAACACTGAAGCTTTCTTT.

The gene calls are TRBV4-1 and TRBJ2-1, with D maybe TRBD1 (5 bases). V shed 0 bases and J shed 3 bases, with 6 bases lying between them. The CDR3 has 14 residues. Germline lookup yields CDR1 MGHRA and CDR2 YSYEKL. The CDR3 DNA follows: TGCGCCAGCAGCCAAGACAGGGTCTACAATGAGCAGTTCTTC. Its translation is CASSQDRVYNEQFF.

This chain connects TRBV7-9 to TRBJ1-1, with a possible D match to TRBD1 (5 bases). CDR1 and CDR2 from the germline V gene are SEHNR and FQNEAQ (reference sequence). V was clipped by 3 bases and J by 8 bases, with 7 bases between them. This CDR3 is 11 amino acids long. In nucleotides, the CDR3 is TGTGCCAGCAGCTTTGGACAAGAAGCTTTCTTT. Its protein is CASSFGQEAFF. The full variable domain, in which reference TRBV7-9 and TRBJ1-1 provide the parts outside the CDR3, is DTGVSQNPRHKITKRGQNVTFRCDPISEHNRLYWYRQTLGQGPEFLTYFQNEAQLEKSRLLSDRFSAERPKGSFSTLEIQRTEQGDSAMYLCASSFGQEAFFGQGTRLTVV.